These T cell receptor beta chains were read from a single sample in a study of T cell responses to AZD1222 COVID-19 vaccine. Data came from immunoSEQ multiplex PCR; TCRdb stores just in-frame clones and leaves some out. Of 120,000 to 150,000 clones detected, approximately 90% appear once; the ten largest clones hold roughly 1.5%. The input for sequencing was peripheral blood, taken 28 days after the second AZD1222 dose. These receptors originate from an adult who received the AZD1222 COVID-19 vaccine. The CDR3 runs from the conserved cysteine through the conserved F or W. The order of the fields is J gene, clone size, D gene, V gene, CDR3 protein, CDR3 DNA. D genes are given only for firm matches. Rows give clone size only sometimes, using once, few, many, or a class for an expanded clone.

TRBJ1-1 . . TRBV5-1 CASSLDRNTEAFF TGCGCCAGCAGCTTGGATAGAAACACTGAAGCTTTCTTT
TRBJ2-7 . TRBD1 TRBV5-1 CASSLSVQGATDEQYF TGCGCCAGCAGCTTGAGTGTGCAGGGGGCTACCGACGAGCAGTACTTC
TRBJ1-1 . . TRBV29-1 CSGREANTEAFF TGCAGCGGCCGGGAAGCGAACACTGAAGCTTTCTTT
TRBJ2-1 . . TRBV4-3 CASSQDWDEQFF TGCGCCAGCAGCCAAGATTGGGATGAGCAGTTCTTC
TRBJ2-3 . . TRBV18 CASSRPRGNTDTQYF TGTGCCAGCTCACGACCTCGGGGGAACACAGATACGCAGTATTTT
TRBJ1-2 few TRBD1 TRBV11-3 CASSISGTGDGYTF TGTGCCAGCAGCATTTCCGGGACAGGGGACGGCTACACCTTC
TRBJ2-5 . TRBD2 TRBV2 CASSLAGTASETQYF TGTGCCAGCAGTCTAGCGGGAACCGCCTCGGAGACCCAGTACTTC
TRBJ2-1 few TRBD2 TRBV2 CASSTGTRGNEQFF TGTGCCAGCAGCACCGGGACTAGGGGGAATGAGCAGTTCTTC
TRBJ1-1 . . TRBV6-2/TRBV6-3 CASSLRRGDTEAFF TGTGCCAGCAGTTTGAGGAGAGGGGACACTGAAGCTTTCTTT
TRBJ1-1 . TRBD1 TRBV3-1/TRBV3-2 CASSQDKAGGMNTEAFF TGTGCCAGCAGCCAAGATAAGGCAGGGGGCATGAACACTGAAGCTTTCTTT
TRBJ1-5 once . TRBV19 CASSIWPGTQHF TGTGCCAGTAGTATATGGCCGGGGACCCAGCATTTT
TRBJ1-2 . TRBD1 TRBV30 CAWKEQGLNYGYTF TGTGCCTGGAAGGAACAGGGGTTGAACTATGGCTACACCTTC
TRBJ2-3 . . TRBV15 CATSRDSSSGSFTDTQYF TGTGCCACCAGCAGAGATAGCTCCTCCGGGAGCTTCACAGATACGCAGTATTTT
TRBJ1-2 . . TRBV6-5 CASSSSGRHGYTF TGTGCCAGCAGTTCCTCAGGGAGGCATGGCTACACCTTC
TRBJ1-5 once TRBD1 TRBV4-2 CASSQGTGSQTQHF TGTGCCAGCAGCCAGGGGACAGGCTCCCAAACACAGCATTTT
TRBJ2-1 . TRBD1 TRBV9 CASSPGQGSTLDEQFF TGTGCCAGCAGCCCGGGACAGGGAAGTACCTTGGATGAGCAGTTCTTC
TRBJ2-3 once . TRBV19 CASSIEGIITDTQYF TGTGCCAGTAGTATAGAGGGGATCATCACAGATACGCAGTATTTT
TRBJ1-3 . . TRBV4-3 CASSQDLGYSGNTIYF TGCGCCAGCAGCCAAGATTTGGGATACTCTGGAAACACCATATATTTT
TRBJ2-2 . TRBD2 TRBV7-8 CASPRAGGSNTGELFF TGTGCCAGCCCAAGGGCGGGGGGCTCGAACACCGGGGAGCTGTTTTTT
TRBJ1-2 . . TRBV13 CASSRDSFYGYTF TGTGCCAGCAGCCGAGACAGCTTCTATGGCTACACCTTC
TRBJ1-3 . . TRBV5-1 CASSVGSGNTIYF TGCGCCAGCAGCGTCGGCTCTGGAAACACCATATATTTT
TRBJ2-5 . . TRBV12-3/TRBV12-4 CASSFLGRETQYF TGTGCCAGCAGTTTCTTGGGGCGTGAGACCCAGTACTTC
TRBJ1-2 . . TRBV6-2/TRBV6-3 CASSYPITGYGYTF TGTGCCAGCAGTTACCCTATTACAGGGTATGGCTACACCTTC
TRBJ1-2 . TRBD1 TRBV7-2 CASSFSLGTGIYGYTF TGTGCCAGCAGCTTTTCACTTGGGACAGGGATATATGGCTACACCTTC
TRBJ2-3 . . TRBV6-4 CASSDSKGTSTDTQYF TGTGCCAGCAGTGACTCAAAGGGTACTAGCACAGATACGCAGTATTTT
TRBJ1-1 . . TRBV30 CARRIGTNTEAFF TGTGCCCGGAGGATCGGGACCAACACTGAAGCTTTCTTT
TRBJ2-5 . TRBD2 TRBV5-1 CASSPRDYLRETQYF TGCGCCAGCAGCCCCCGGGACTACCTCCGGGAGACCCAGTACTTC
TRBJ2-4 . TRBD1 TRBV27 CASRSGTGAGYIQYF TGTGCCAGCAGATCCGGGACAGGGGCTGGCTACATTCAGTACTTC
TRBJ1-1 . TRBD1 TRBV9 CASSVGAGGNTEAFF TGTGCCAGCAGCGTAGGGGCAGGGGGTAACACTGAAGCTTTCTTT
TRBJ2-2 . . TRBV13 CASSLNWYTGELFF TGTGCCAGCAGCTTAAACTGGTACACCGGGGAGCTGTTTTTT
TRBJ1-2 . TRBD1 TRBV6-4 CASSARTGSNYGYTF TGTGCCAGCAGTGCCCGGACAGGGTCTAACTATGGCTACACCTTC
TRBJ1-1 . . TRBV19 CASRDLSMGTEAFF TGTGCCAGTAGAGATCTCTCGATGGGCACTGAAGCTTTCTTT
TRBJ2-7 . TRBD2 TRBV28 CASSPGGLAGSSYEQYF TGTGCCAGCAGCCCCGGGGGCCTAGCGGGTTCCTCCTACGAGCAGTACTTC
TRBJ1-2 . TRBD1 TRBV12-3/TRBV12-4 CASSPRDRVGYTF TGTGCCAGCAGTCCCCGGGACAGGGTTGGCTACACCTTC
TRBJ2-2 . TRBD2 TRBV7-2 CASSSSGGPYTGELFF TGTGCCAGCAGCTCATCGGGAGGGCCGTACACCGGGGAGCTGTTTTTT
TRBJ1-4 . . TRBV2 CASSGELNEKLFF TGTGCCAGCAGTGGTGAACTTAATGAAAAACTGTTTTTT
TRBJ2-5 . TRBD1 TRBV5-1 CASSTGQAQETQYF TGCGCCAGCAGCACCGGACAGGCCCAAGAGACCCAGTACTTC
TRBJ1-5 medium-sized TRBD1 TRBV27 CASSPGQGQWHF TGTGCCAGCAGTCCGGGACAGGGGCAATGGCATTTT
TRBJ2-2 . TRBD2 TRBV6-2/TRBV6-3 CASSYLSGRAGTGELFF TGTGCCAGCAGTTACCTGAGCGGGAGGGCCGGAACCGGGGAGCTGTTTTTT
TRBJ1-3 once . TRBV18 CASSPPGGNTIYF TGTGCCAGCTCACCACCGGGGGGAAACACCATATATTTT
TRBJ2-5 few . TRBV27 CASMESGGQETQYF TGTGCCAGCATGGAGTCCGGAGGCCAAGAGACCCAGTACTTC
TRBJ1-3 . . TRBV24-1 CATSDGKRSSGNTIYF TGTGCCACCAGTGACGGTAAGAGGAGCTCTGGAAACACCATATATTTT
TRBJ1-1 . . TRBV28 CASTPGQGSTEAFF TGTGCCAGCACCCCGGGTCAGGGGAGCACTGAAGCTTTCTTT
TRBJ2-7 few TRBD2 TRBV6-2/TRBV6-3 CASSSLLTSVSYEQYF TGTGCCAGCAGTTCCCTCCTGACTAGCGTCTCCTACGAGCAGTACTTC
TRBJ1-6 . TRBD1 TRBV19 CASRTGLMGSYNSPLHF TGTGCCTCCCGGACAGGGCTTATGGGGTCCTATAATTCACCCCTCCACTTT
TRBJ1-5 . . TRBV29-1 CSVRGEGNQPQHF TGCAGCGTTAGAGGGGAGGGCAATCAGCCCCAGCATTTT
TRBJ1-5 few . TRBV28 CASSLSQTGQPQHF TGTGCCAGCAGTTTAAGCCAGACCGGTCAGCCCCAGCATTTT
TRBJ1-3 . . TRBV6-5 CASIHGPGHNTIYF TGTGCCAGCATTCATGGACCGGGTCATAACACCATATATTTT
TRBJ2-7 . . TRBV10-3 CAISEGGMIRYF TGTGCCATCAGTGAGGGTGGGATGATCAGGTACTTC
TRBJ1-4 . . TRBV18 CASSPNLNEKLFF TGTGCCAGCTCTCCCAACCTTAATGAAAAACTGTTTTTT
TRBJ2-5 . . TRBV7-8 CASSEGGGRETQYF TGTGCCAGCAGCGAAGGGGGCGGGAGAGAGACCCAGTACTTC
TRBJ2-7 . TRBD2 TRBV4-3 CASSQGTSGPTYEQYF TGCGCCAGCAGCCAAGGGACTAGCGGGCCTACCTACGAGCAGTACTTC
TRBJ1-1 . . TRBV18 CASSPTRGSNTEAFF TGTGCCAGCTCACCTACTCGAGGTAGCAACACTGAAGCTTTCTTT
TRBJ2-3 . TRBD2 TRBV13 CASSDGGSADTQYF TGTGCCAGCAGCGATGGCGGGAGCGCAGATACGCAGTATTTT
TRBJ1-2 . TRBD1 TRBV24-1 CATSDAGTGFGYGYTF TGTGCCACCAGTGATGCCGGGACAGGGTTTGGCTATGGCTACACCTTC
TRBJ1-2 . . TRBV28 CASSLSYPGPHRVGSNYGYTF TGTGCCAGCAGTTTATCCTACCCGGGGCCACACAGGGTAGGGTCTAACTATGGCTACACCTTC
TRBJ2-1 . TRBD2 TRBV7-2 CASRPPGLAGSGNEQFF TGTGCCAGCAGACCCCCGGGACTAGCGGGATCGGGTAATGAGCAGTTCTTC
TRBJ2-7 . TRBD1 TRBV9 CASSSTGTDSYEQYF TGTGCCAGCAGCTCAACCGGGACAGACTCCTACGAGCAGTACTTC
TRBJ2-2 . TRBD1 TRBV15 CATSRVYTGTGNTGELFF TGTGCCACCAGCAGAGTCTACACCGGGACAGGGAACACCGGGGAGCTGTTTTTT